The TCR beta chain described here comes from a study of T cells in Graves' hyperthyroidism and ophthalmopathy. Findings and limits, study-wide: Among clonotypes expanded in thyroid above 0.001, most were also found in blood.

This clonotype was observed at least ten times. Its antigen is not known. The CDR3 is 13 amino acids. Germline V gives CDR1 LGHNT, CDR2 FRNRAP. V lost 6 bases and J 6 bases, leaving 15 bases between the germline ends. The TCR beta CDR3 regions underwent amplification using RNA transcripts as the source. The primer set for the first-round RT-PCR of the TCR CDR3 was HTBI. TCRdb analysed the multiplex PCR reads with MiXCR anew, one entry per CDR3 protein. The table lists under 450,000 distinct CDR3 sequences, roughly 14% of them singletons. The sequencing sample was made of blood. The TCR comes from a man aged 25-45 years with Graves' hyperthyroidism that later progressed to Graves' ophthalmopathy. The chain recombines TRBV12-5 with TRBJ2-7, with D possibly TRBD1 on 6 matching bases. This chain's CDR3 is CASGTNRVGEQYF. The CDR3, as DNA: TGTGCTAGTGGGACCAACAGGGTCGGCGAGCAGTACTTC.